Described below is a single T cell receptor (beta chain) sequence and its context. A second PCR, run for roughly 7 to 12 cycles, used a sample-barcoded 5' primer plus a J-beta primer mix. TCRdb used MiXCR to reprocess the 5' RACE reads, holding one entry per CDR3 protein. The sample lists 650,000 to 800,000 distinct CDR3 sequences; under 55% were seen once. V was clipped by 5 bases and J by 3 bases, with 14 bases between them. Per the germline V gene, CDR1 is SGHVS and CDR2 is FQNEAQ. The CDR3 contains 15 residues. The data derive from a study of blood T cells in healthy people across ages. The sample was blood. The rearrangement uses TRBV7-8 and TRBJ1-5; D perhaps matches TRBD1 (6 bases). The source of this sequence is a man aged 55 to 70 in good health. The DNA for the CDR3 is TGTGCCAGCAGCCCCGACAGGCGACCCAATCAGCCCCAGCATTTT. As protein: CASSPDRRPNQPQHF.